This T cell receptor (beta chain) was captured in a study of early T cells in non-severe SARS-CoV-2 infection. Molecules of cDNA were individually given unique molecular identifiers that were attached to them. Via MiXCR, TCRdb re-called the 5' RACE reads, giving one row per CDR3 protein. The table includes around 55,000 distinct CDR3 sequences, 6.6% detected once. Regarding the study as a whole: Reliance on VDJdb matching favored anti-spike CD8 responses; private and CD4 specificities were missed.

Note on this clonotype: What it binds is not known.

The CDR3 contains 14 residues. Germline CDR1 SGHAT, CDR2 FQNNGV. Deletions cut 2 bases from V and 4 bases from J, with 8 bases between. The TCR was taken from an adult who was a healthcare worker with PCR-confirmed SARS-CoV-2 infection or an uninfected control (not recorded which). The chain links TRBV11-2 to TRBJ2-2; the D gene is possibly TRBD2 (5 bases). The specimen was whole blood, collected at baseline. In nucleotides, the CDR3 is TGTGCCAGCAGCTTACGGGGAGTCACCGGGGAGCTGTTTTTT. The encoded protein is CASSLRGVTGELFF.